This is a list of T cell receptor beta chains from one sample in a study of shared clonotypes between healthy human individuals. Measured with immunoSEQ multiplex PCR; TCRdb has only the in-frame clones, and not every one. This repertoire shows about 1 million clones, 70% to 80% found once; its top ten account for approximately 1.5%. Sequenced input: memory CD4+ T cells sorted from blood. Receptor source: a man younger than 35 in good health. Both conserved end residues are part of each CDR3. Fields, in order: D gene, clone size, V gene, J gene, CDR3 DNA, CDR3 protein. D genes are given only for firm matches. The size of a clone is reported for some rows only, either as once, few or many, or as a class for expanded clones.

-,-,TRBV5-4,TRBJ2-5,TGTGCCAGCGGACCCCAGACCCTCCAAGAGACCCAGTACTTC,CASGPQTLQETQYF
-,-,TRBV28,TRBJ2-5,TGTGCCAGCAGGCGGACGGACCAAGAGACCCAGTACTTC,CASRRTDQETQYF
-,once,TRBV7-2,TRBJ1-2,TGTGCCAGCAGCCTGGACAAGGACTATGGCTACACCTTC,CASSLDKDYGYTF
-,-,TRBV6-5,TRBJ2-7,TGTGCCAGCAGTCGCACGGGCTCCTACGAGCAGTACTTC,CASSRTGSYEQYF
-,-,TRBV7-3,TRBJ1-6,TGTGCCAGCAGCCTGGGAGGTAGCTCACCCCTCCACTTT,CASSLGGSSPLHF
-,few,TRBV4-3,TRBJ1-4,TGCGCCAGCAGCCCGGGGGAGGAAAAACTGTTTTTT,CASSPGEEKLFF
-,-,TRBV2,TRBJ2-7,TGTGCCAGCAAAGGTATGGGGGGAGCCTACGAGCAGTACTTC,CASKGMGGAYEQYF
-,-,TRBV10-1,TRBJ2-7,TGCGCCAGCAGTGCGGAGCGAAGAGCCGAGCAGTACTTC,CASSAERRAEQYF
TRBD2,-,TRBV11-2,TRBJ2-3,TGTGCCAGCAGCTTACGCGGGGGGGCAGATACGCAGTATTTT,CASSLRGGADTQYF
-,-,TRBV10-1,TRBJ1-1,TGCGCCAGCAGTGAGGAGCAGGGTGTGAACACTGAAGCTTTCTTT,CASSEEQGVNTEAFF
TRBD2,once,TRBV5-4,TRBJ2-5,TGTGCCAGCAGCTACGCGGGGGTTGAACAAGAGACCCAGTACTTC,CASSYAGVEQETQYF
TRBD1,-,TRBV29-1,TRBJ1-1,TGCAGCGTTTCGGACAGGGCGATCACTGAAGCTTTCTTT,CSVSDRAITEAFF
TRBD2,-,TRBV15,TRBJ2-1,TGTGCCACCAGCAAAGGTTCGTTAGCGGGATCCTACAATGAGCAGTTCTTC,CATSKGSLAGSYNEQFF
-,-,TRBV6-5,TRBJ1-2,TGTGCCAGCAGTTCCGCGTTGGGGGGCTACACCTTC,CASSSALGGYTF
TRBD2,-,TRBV4-1,TRBJ2-7,TGCGCCAGCAGCCAAGCGAGAGGGAGGGGAACCTACGAGCAGTACTTC,CASSQARGRGTYEQYF
-,-,TRBV5-4,TRBJ2-1,TGTGCCACCATGCCCCGGACAGTGAACAATGAGCAGTTCTTC,CATMPRTVNNEQFF
TRBD1,-,TRBV18,TRBJ2-7,TGTGCCAGCTCACAAGCTGTAACCGGGACAGGGGGCAACGAGCAGTACTTC,CASSQAVTGTGGNEQYF
-,-,TRBV18,TRBJ2-2,TGTGCCAGCTCACCTGGCAGTTACACCGGGGAGCTGTTTTTT,CASSPGSYTGELFF
TRBD1,few,TRBV5-1,TRBJ1-4,TGCGCCAGCAGCCGGGACAGGGTTTCAACTAATGAAAAACTGTTTTTT,CASSRDRVSTNEKLFF
-,-,TRBV5-5,TRBJ2-1,TGTGCCAGCAGCTTGCAGTACATCTTATTCTTC,CASSLQYILFF
TRBD1,-,TRBV6-5,TRBJ2-1,TGTGCCAGCAGTGAGGGACAGGGGCAGTTCTTC,CASSEGQGQFF
TRBD2,many,TRBV6-4,TRBJ2-3,TGTGCCAGCAGTGACTCGTCGGGGGGTGCAGATACGCAGTATTTT,CASSDSSGGADTQYF
-,few,TRBV28,TRBJ2-1,TGTGCCAGCAGTTTGTCCTACAATGAGCAGTTCTTC,CASSLSYNEQFF
-,-,TRBV7-3,TRBJ1-1,TGTGCCAGCAGTTCAGGGGCCGGGAACACTGAAGCTTTCTTT,CASSSGAGNTEAFF
TRBD1,few,TRBV7-8,TRBJ1-5,TGTGCCAGCAGCTCCAGCCCACAATCTACAGGGGGCCGCAATCAGCCCCAGCATTTT,CASSSSPQSTGGRNQPQHF
-,-,TRBV19,TRBJ1-5,TGTGCCAGTAGTATAGTAGAGAAGAGCAATCAGCCCCAGCATTTT,CASSIVEKSNQPQHF
-,-,TRBV7-9,TRBJ2-5,TGTGCCAGCAGCTTTTCAGAGACCCAGTACTTC,CASSFSETQYF
-,-,TRBV6-6,TRBJ2-3,TGTGCCAGCAGTTACTCACCAGATACGCAGTATTTT,CASSYSPDTQYF
-,-,TRBV2,TRBJ2-1,TGTGCCAGCAGCGCAGACCGGACCTCCAATGAGCAGTTCTTC,CASSADRTSNEQFF
-,many,TRBV6-5,TRBJ1-1,TGTGCCAGCAGATCTCTCCAGAAGAACACTGAAGCTTTCTTT,CASRSLQKNTEAFF
-,many,TRBV5-5,TRBJ1-1,TGTGCCAGCAGCTTACCCGAGGGCACTGAAGCTTTCTTT,CASSLPEGTEAFF
-,few,TRBV7-9,TRBJ2-3,TGTGCCAGCAGCAGGCGACAGATTAGCACAGATACGCAGTATTTT,CASSRRQISTDTQYF
-,-,TRBV5-1,TRBJ1-1,TGCGCCAGCAGCTTGGCACAAGGGGGTGGGACTGAAGCTTTCTTT,CASSLAQGGGTEAFF
-,few,TRBV30,TRBJ1-5,TGTGCCTGGAGCCCTACAGTTAGCAATCAGCCCCAGCATTTT,CAWSPTVSNQPQHF
TRBD1,-,TRBV6-5,TRBJ1-4,TGTGCCAGCAGTTACGCGACAGGGCGGAACGAAAAACTGTTTTTT,CASSYATGRNEKLFF
TRBD1,-,TRBV5-1,TRBJ1-4,TGCGCCAGCAGCTGGGGGACAGCAACTAATGAAAAACTGTTTTTT,CASSWGTATNEKLFF
TRBD2,-,TRBV10-3,TRBJ2-7,TGTGCCATCAGTGAGTCGGGGGGGTCCTACGAGCAGTACTTC,CAISESGGSYEQYF
TRBD2,-,TRBV5-1,TRBJ2-3,TGCGCCAGCAGCTTGGTGGCTAGCGGGGGGGCAGATACGCAGTATTTT,CASSLVASGGADTQYF
-,-,TRBV21-1,TRBJ2-3,TGTGCCAGCAGTACAGGGAGCAGGGCCACAGATACGCAGTATTTT,CASSTGSRATDTQYF
-,-,TRBV9,TRBJ1-3,TGTGCCAGCACCCTCCTTGAAGGGGGGGCCGAAAACACCATATATTTT,CASTLLEGGAENTIYF
-,-,TRBV18,TRBJ2-7,TGTGCCAGCTCACCATTCAGGGATCTCTACGAGCAGTACTTC,CASSPFRDLYEQYF
TRBD2,-,TRBV10-1,TRBJ2-1,TGCGCCAGCAGTGACGGGAGGGGGTACAATGAGCAGTTCTTC,CASSDGRGYNEQFF
-,-,TRBV7-9,TRBJ2-7,TGTGCCAGCAGCCAAGTTGGGTCTCCCTACGAGCAGTACTTC,CASSQVGSPYEQYF
-,-,TRBV9,TRBJ2-2,TGTGCCAGCAGCGGGGGCGGCACCGGGGAGCTGTTTTTT,CASSGGGTGELFF
-,-,TRBV2,TRBJ2-2,TGTGCCAGCAGGCCAGGGGCGTCGACCGGGGAGCTGTTTTTT,CASRPGASTGELFF
-,-,TRBV5-6,TRBJ2-3,TGTGCCAGCAGCTTGGGACTAACTAGCACAGATACGCAGTATTTT,CASSLGLTSTDTQYF
TRBD1,-,TRBV5-6,TRBJ1-5,TGTGCCAGCAGCTTAAGAGGGACAGCGGTTTGGAGTCAGCCCCAGCATTTT,CASSLRGTAVWSQPQHF
TRBD1,once,TRBV28,TRBJ2-7,TGTGCCAGCAGTTCAAACGGACAGGCCTGGTACTTC,CASSSNGQAWYF
-,-,TRBV14,TRBJ2-7,TGTGCCAGCAGCCAAGAGGGGAGTATGTACGAGCAGTACTTC,CASSQEGSMYEQYF
TRBD1,-,TRBV4-3,TRBJ1-2,TGCGCCAGCAGCCAAGATCGGGGGACAGGGAGAAGCTACACCTTC,CASSQDRGTGRSYTF
-,-,TRBV5-1,TRBJ1-1,TGCGCCAGCAGCTTGGGTGACAGATTGAACACTGAAGCTTTCTTT,CASSLGDRLNTEAFF
-,-,TRBV4-3,TRBJ2-7,TGCGCCAGCAGCCAAGAACCATTTAGCTCCTACGAGCAGTACTTC,CASSQEPFSSYEQYF
TRBD1,few,TRBV30,TRBJ1-6,TGTGCCTGGAGCCGGCAGGGGGCGCCCCTCCACTTT,CAWSRQGAPLHF
TRBD2,-,TRBV10-3,TRBJ2-3,TGTGCCATCAGTGGCCTGGGACTAGCGATGGGGTTGGATACGCAGTATTTT,CAISGLGLAMGLDTQYF
-,-,TRBV27,TRBJ1-3,TGTGCCAGCAGTTTAAAACGATCCTCTGGAAACACCATATATTTT,CASSLKRSSGNTIYF
-,once,TRBV2,TRBJ2-1,TGTGCCAGCAGTAACGGGGCCTTGGGGAATGAGCAGTTCTTC,CASSNGALGNEQFF
-,-,TRBV5-8,TRBJ2-2,TGTGCCAGCAGCCAAAATGTGAGGGTCTCCCACACCGGGGAGCTGTTTTTT,CASSQNVRVSHTGELFF
TRBD1,-,TRBV6-1,TRBJ2-7,TGTGCCGCGACAGGGGGTTACGAGCAGTACTTC,CAATGGYEQYF
TRBD1,few,TRBV7-6,TRBJ1-1,TGTGCCAGCAGCCCCAGGGACAGGAACACTGAAGCTTTCTTT,CASSPRDRNTEAFF
TRBD1,few,TRBV6-6,TRBJ1-6,TGTGCCAGCAGTGACAGGGGATCCCCACCCCTCCACTTT,CASSDRGSPPLHF